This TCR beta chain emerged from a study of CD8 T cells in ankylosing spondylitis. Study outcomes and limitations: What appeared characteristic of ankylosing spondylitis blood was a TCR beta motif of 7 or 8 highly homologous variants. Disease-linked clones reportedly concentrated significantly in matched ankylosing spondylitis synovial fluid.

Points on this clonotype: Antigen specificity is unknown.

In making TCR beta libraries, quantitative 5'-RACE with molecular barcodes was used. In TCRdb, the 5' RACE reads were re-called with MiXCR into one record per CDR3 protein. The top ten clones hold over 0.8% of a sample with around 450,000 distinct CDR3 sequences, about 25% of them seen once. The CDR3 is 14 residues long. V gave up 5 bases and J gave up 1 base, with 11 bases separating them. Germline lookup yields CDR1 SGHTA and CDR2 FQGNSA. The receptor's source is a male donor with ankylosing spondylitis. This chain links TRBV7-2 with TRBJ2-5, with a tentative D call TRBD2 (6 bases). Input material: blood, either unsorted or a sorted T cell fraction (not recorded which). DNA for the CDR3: TGTGCCAGCAGCCGGGGACTGTTCCAAGAGACCCAGTACTTC. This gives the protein CASSRGLFQETQYF.